The 14 T cell receptor beta chains below all came from one sample that was sequenced in a study of blood T cell repertoires in COVID-19. TCRdb's table, derived via immunoSEQ multiplex PCR, lists solely in-frame clones and lacks some. Of about 220,000 clones in the sample, 88% are singletons; the top ten hold roughly 14%. Sequencing input: PBMCs or T cells enriched from blood (not recorded which). These receptors all come from a woman aged 50 to 65 with acute COVID-19.

Only one count was recorded for this clone. The chain recombines TRBV6-6 with TRBJ1-5; D call uncertain. The CDR3 has 11 residues. Deletions cut 8 bases from V and 5 bases from J, with 7 bases between. Germline assignment: CDR1 MNHNY and CDR2 SVGAGI (reference sequence). The DNA for the CDR3 is TGTGCCAGCGGGCAGGATCAGCCCCAGCATTTT. Protein sequence: CASGQDQPQHF.

The chain employs TRBV5-4 and TRBJ1-1, with D possibly being TRBD1 (6 bases). V was cut by 2 bases and J by 4 bases, with 18 bases left in between. CDR1 SGHNT and CDR2 YYREEE come from the germline V gene (reference sequence). The length of the CDR3 is 16 residues. CDR3 sequence (DNA): TGTGCCAGCAGCTTTTTTGGGGGCGGGGGGAGCACTGAAGCTTTCTTT. This sequence encodes CASSFFGGGGSTEAFF.

The chain recombines TRBV28 with TRBJ2-7, with a weak D call TRBD1 (5 bases). The CDR3 length is 16 residues. Trimming cost V 4 bases and J 3 bases, with 19 bases left between them. The germline gives CDR1 MDHEN, CDR2 SYDVKM. Here the CDR3 DNA reads TGTGCCAGCAGTTCCATATATTCACAGGCCCTCTACGAGCAGTACTTC. Translated, it gives CASSSIYSQALYEQYF.

This rearrangement joins TRBV11-2 to TRBJ2-7; 10 positions agree with TRBD2. With V trimmed by 5 bases and J by 2 bases, 6 bases remained unmatched. The CDR3 length is 15 residues. Germline V gene data show CDR1 as SGHAT and CDR2 as FQNNGV. DNA of the CDR3: TGTGCCAGCAGCATAGGACTAGCGGAAGCCTACGAGCAGTACTTC. As protein: CASSIGLAEAYEQYF.

The genes are TRBV10-3 and TRBJ2-1; a possible D gene is TRBD2 (7 bases). Germline lookup yields CDR1 ENHRY and CDR2 SYGVKD. V lost 2 bases and J lost 1, with 18 bases in between. This CDR3 is built from 18 residues. CDR3 in DNA: TGTGCCATCAGTGAGCCGGGGGGCGGGAAGGTTTCCTACAATGAGCAGTTCTTC. Its translation is CAISEPGGGKVSYNEQFF.

The gene calls are TRBV12-3 or TRBV12-4 and TRBJ1-1, with TRBD1 matching over 7 bases. Unmatched junction bases numbered 6, after V lost 7 bases and J lost 4 bases. CDR3 size: 13 residues. This CDR3 reads CASTFPGGTEAFF. The DNA for the CDR3 is TGTGCCAGCACCTTCCCAGGGGGCACTGAAGCTTTCTTT.

The CDR3: CASSYRDRGRETQYF. The CDR3 region has the DNA TGTGCCAGCAGTTATAGAGACAGGGGGCGGGAGACCCAGTACTTC. This chain connects TRBV27 to TRBJ2-5; TRBD1 aligns across 10 bases. V gave up 4 bases and J gave up 5 bases; unmatched junction bases: 7. Germline assignment: CDR1 MNHEY and CDR2 SMNVEV (reference sequence). This CDR3 region has 15 residues.

J is TRBJ1-5 and V is TRBV30; D is ambiguous. Germline V CDR1 and CDR2: GTSNPN, SVGIG (reference sequence). The ends were cut back, 2 bases at V and 0 bases at J, with 5 bases in the middle. The CDR3 contains 13 residues. The CDR3 protein is CAWSLSSNQPQHF. The CDR3 DNA is TGTGCCTGGAGTTTGAGTAGCAATCAGCCCCAGCATTTT. The variable domain in full, with the rest retrieved from reference TRBV30 and TRBJ1-5, is SQTIHQWPATLVQPVGSPLSLECTVEGTSNPNLYWYRQAAGRGLQLLFYSVGIGQISSEVPQNLSASRPQDRQFILSSKKLLLSDSGFYLCAWSLSSNQPQHFGDGTRLSIL.

This sequence joins TRBV7-3 and TRBJ2-5; 8 positions agree with TRBD2. V dropped 1 base and J dropped 4; count of bases not matched to a gene: 11. Germline values: CDR1 SGHTA, CDR2 FQGTGA. The CDR3 runs to 17 residues. The CDR3 protein is CASSLMVVAGGPETQYF. The CDR3 nucleotides read TGTGCCAGCAGCTTAATGGTGGTGGCGGGAGGTCCAGAGACCCAGTACTTC.

The chain has TRBV3-1 (or the pseudogene TRBV3-2) and TRBJ1-3; 7 positions match TRBD1. This CDR3 spans 14 amino acids. Germline-derived CDR1 and CDR2 are LGHDT and YNNKEL (reference sequence). Unmatched junction bases numbered 4, after V lost 4 bases and J lost 4 bases. CDR3 bases: TGTGCCAGCAGCCGACAGGGTACCGGAAACACCATATATTTT. Protein: CASSRQGTGNTIYF.

The genes are TRBV5-6 and TRBJ2-3; TRBD2 matches 10 bases. From germline, CDR1 is SGHDT and CDR2 YYEEEE. J was trimmed by 1 base and V by 1 base; bases with no gene match: 3. The CDR3 runs 16 residues. Written as DNA, the CDR3 is TGTGCCAGCAGCTTGCGGACTAGCGGTCGCACAGATACGCAGTATTTT. It translates to CASSLRTSGRTDTQYF.

The chain has TRBV12-2 and TRBJ2-5; TRBD2, the table's D call, was not compared with the DNA. TRBV12-2 is assigned pseudogene status. This CDR3 has 17 residues. The CDR3 sequence: CASRLVLLAGGPGTQYF. CDR3 sequence (DNA): TGTGCAAGTCGCTTAGTCTTACTAGCGGGAGGACCAGGGACCCAGTACTTC.

V gene TRBV24-1 combines with J gene TRBJ2-1; TRBD2 matches 12 bases. The CDR3 spans 13 residues. J lost 9 bases, V lost 7 bases, and 3 bases had no gene match. The germline V gene has CDR1 KGHDR and CDR2 SFDVKD. The CDR3 coding sequence is TGTGCCACCAGGACTAGCGGGAGCGGTGAGCAGTTCTTC. It specifies CATRTSGSGEQFF.

V usage is TRBV11-3 and J usage is TRBJ2-7; 9 nucleotides align to TRBD1. This CDR3 is built from 14 residues. After removal of 3 bases from V and 5 bases from J, the junction contained 5 bases not matched to a gene. Germline V gene lookup returns CDR1 SGHNT and CDR2 YENEEA. The CDR3 loop is CASSFTGGINEQYF. In nucleotides, the CDR3 is TGTGCCAGCAGCTTTACAGGGGGCATCAACGAGCAGTACTTC.